This T cell receptor (beta chain) was recorded in a study of T cell responses to AZD1222 COVID-19 vaccine. Study findings and constraints: With dominance at 160-218 and 743-854, vaccine-associated CD4 TCRs spanned spike.

With regard to this clone: The antigen is undetermined.

The CDR3 covers 14 residues. Trimming pared 2 bases from V and 5 bases from J, leaving 10 bases between. Germline V gene lookup returns CDR1 SGDLS and CDR2 YYNGEE. The assay was immunoSEQ multiplex PCR, and TCRdb's table has in-frame clones only and misses some. The table includes more than 95,000 clones, 84% detected once. The TCR sequence derives from an adult who received the AZD1222 COVID-19 vaccine. The chain carries TRBV9 and TRBJ1-4, with D hard to call. This specimen consisted of peripheral blood, obtained 28 days after the second AZD1222 dose. DNA for the CDR3: TGTGCCAGCAGCGTGGCAGGAGCCAATGAAAAACTGTTTTTT. Its protein is CASSVAGANEKLFF.